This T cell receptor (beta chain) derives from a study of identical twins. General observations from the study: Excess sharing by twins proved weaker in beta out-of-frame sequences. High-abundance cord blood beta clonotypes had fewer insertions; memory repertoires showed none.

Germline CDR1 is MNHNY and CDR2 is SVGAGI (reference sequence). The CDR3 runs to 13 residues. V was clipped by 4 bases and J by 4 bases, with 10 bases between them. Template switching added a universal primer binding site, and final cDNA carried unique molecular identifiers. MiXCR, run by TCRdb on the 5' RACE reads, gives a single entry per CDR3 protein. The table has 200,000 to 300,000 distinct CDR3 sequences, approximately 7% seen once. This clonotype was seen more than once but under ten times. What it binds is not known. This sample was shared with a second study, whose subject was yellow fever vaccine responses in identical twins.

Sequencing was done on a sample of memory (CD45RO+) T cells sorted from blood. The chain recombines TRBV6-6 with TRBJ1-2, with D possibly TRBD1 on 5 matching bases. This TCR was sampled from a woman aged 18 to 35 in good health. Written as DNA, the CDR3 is TGTGCCAGCAGTTCAGGGAGTCCCTATGGCTACACCTTC. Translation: CASSSGSPYGYTF.